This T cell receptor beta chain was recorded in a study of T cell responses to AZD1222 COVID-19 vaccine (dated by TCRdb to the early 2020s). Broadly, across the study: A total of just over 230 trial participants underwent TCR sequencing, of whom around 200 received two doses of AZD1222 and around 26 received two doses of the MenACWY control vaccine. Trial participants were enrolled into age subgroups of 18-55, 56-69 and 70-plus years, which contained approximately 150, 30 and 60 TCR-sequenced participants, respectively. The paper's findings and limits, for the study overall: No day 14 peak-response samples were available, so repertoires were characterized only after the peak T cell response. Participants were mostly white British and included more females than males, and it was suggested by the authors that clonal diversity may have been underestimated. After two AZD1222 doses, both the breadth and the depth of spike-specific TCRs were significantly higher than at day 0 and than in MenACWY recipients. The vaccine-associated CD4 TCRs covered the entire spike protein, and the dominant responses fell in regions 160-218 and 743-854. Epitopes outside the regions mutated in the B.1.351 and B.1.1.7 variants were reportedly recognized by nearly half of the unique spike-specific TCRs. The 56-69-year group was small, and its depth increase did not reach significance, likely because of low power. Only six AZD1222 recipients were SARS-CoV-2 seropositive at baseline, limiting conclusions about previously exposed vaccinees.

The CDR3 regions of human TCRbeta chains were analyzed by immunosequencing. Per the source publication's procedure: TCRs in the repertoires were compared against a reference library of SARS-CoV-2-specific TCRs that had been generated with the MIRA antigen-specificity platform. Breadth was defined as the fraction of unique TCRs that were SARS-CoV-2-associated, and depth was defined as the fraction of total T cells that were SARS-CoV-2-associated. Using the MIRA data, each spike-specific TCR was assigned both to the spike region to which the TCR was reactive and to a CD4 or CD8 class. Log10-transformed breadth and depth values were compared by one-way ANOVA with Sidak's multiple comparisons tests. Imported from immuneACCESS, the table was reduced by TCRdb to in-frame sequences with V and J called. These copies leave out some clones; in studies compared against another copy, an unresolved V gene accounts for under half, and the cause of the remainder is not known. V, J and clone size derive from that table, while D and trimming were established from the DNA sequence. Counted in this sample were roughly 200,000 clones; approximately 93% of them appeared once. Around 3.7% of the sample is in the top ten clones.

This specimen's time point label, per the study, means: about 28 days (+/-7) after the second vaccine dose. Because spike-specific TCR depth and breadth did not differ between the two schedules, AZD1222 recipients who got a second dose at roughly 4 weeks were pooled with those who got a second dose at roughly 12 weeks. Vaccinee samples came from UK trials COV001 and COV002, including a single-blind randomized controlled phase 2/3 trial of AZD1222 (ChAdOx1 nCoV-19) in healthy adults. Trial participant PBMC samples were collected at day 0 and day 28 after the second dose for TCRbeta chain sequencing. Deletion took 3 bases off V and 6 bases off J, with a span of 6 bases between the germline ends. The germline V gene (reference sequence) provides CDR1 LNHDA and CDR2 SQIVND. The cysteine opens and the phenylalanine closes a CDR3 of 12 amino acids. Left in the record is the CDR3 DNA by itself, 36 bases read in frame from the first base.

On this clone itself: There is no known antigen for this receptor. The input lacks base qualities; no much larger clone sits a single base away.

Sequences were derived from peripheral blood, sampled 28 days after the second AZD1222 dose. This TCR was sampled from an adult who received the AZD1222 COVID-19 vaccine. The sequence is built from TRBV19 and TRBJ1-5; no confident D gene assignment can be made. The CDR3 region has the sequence CASSMGRQPQHF. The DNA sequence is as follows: TGTGCCAGTAGTATGGGTCGTCAGCCCCAGCATTTT.